This entry features one TCR beta chain sequence. The target antigen is unknown. These data belong to a study of T-cell memory formation after mild COVID-19. Overall study results and limits: Contracting CD4+ clones were located mainly in CM and EM, and CD8+ clones in EMRA.

V was trimmed by 3 bases and J by 13 bases, leaving 18 bases between them. CDR1 SGHTA and CDR2 FQGTGA come from the germline V gene. The CDR3 contains 14 residues. From the 5' RACE reads, TCRdb called clonotypes with MiXCR, one entry per CDR3 protein. The repertoire holds 40,000 to 45,000 distinct CDR3 sequences, with 7.3% as singletons. The source is a man younger than 35 who had mild COVID-19 (a few samples of this study predate the infection). Cell type and time point are not known. The sample was PBMCs or a T cell subset sorted from them (not recorded which). V gene TRBV7-3 combines with J gene TRBJ1-4; D remains unclear. This CDR3 reads CASSFRRVGWGLFF. The CDR3 DNA reads TGTGCCAGCAGCTTCCGGAGGGTCGGTTGGGGACTGTTTTTT.